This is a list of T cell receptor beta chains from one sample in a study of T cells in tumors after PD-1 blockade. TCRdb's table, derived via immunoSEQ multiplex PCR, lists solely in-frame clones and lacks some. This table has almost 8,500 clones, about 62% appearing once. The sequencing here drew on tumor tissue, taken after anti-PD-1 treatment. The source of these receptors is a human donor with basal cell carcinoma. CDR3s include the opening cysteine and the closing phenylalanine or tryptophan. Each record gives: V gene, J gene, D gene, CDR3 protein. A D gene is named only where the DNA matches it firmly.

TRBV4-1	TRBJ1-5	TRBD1	CASRGQGGNQPQHF
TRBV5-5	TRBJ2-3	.	CASSLMGRPSTDTQYF
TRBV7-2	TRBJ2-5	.	CASSLQETQYF
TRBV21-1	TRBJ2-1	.	CASSISGGIPQYEQFF
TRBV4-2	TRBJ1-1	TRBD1	CASSQDVRGGTEAFF
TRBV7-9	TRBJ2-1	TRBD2	CASSERRLAGDNEQFF
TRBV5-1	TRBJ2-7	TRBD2	CASSLTSGVYYEQYF
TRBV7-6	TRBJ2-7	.	CASSLVRMGEQYF
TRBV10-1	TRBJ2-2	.	CASSEGGGRNTGELFF
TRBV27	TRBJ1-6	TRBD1	CASSLDRGSPLHF
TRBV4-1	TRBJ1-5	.	CASSQDRGGQDNQPQHF
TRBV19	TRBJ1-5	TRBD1	CASSPSGQDLSNQPQHF
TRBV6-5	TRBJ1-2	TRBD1	CASMGGTVYGYTF
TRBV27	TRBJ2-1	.	CASNWGGPYNEQFF
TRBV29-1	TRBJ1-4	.	CSVEGPNEKLFF
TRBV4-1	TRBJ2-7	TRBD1	CASSLRDSGYEQYF
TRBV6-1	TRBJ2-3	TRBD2	CASSELAGGADTQYF
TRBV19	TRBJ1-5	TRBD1	CARGGQHQPQHF
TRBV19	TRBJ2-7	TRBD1	CASIGTGTREQYF
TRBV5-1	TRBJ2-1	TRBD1	CASSLGQGLNEQFF
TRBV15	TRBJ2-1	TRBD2	CATSNILGGGAYNEQFF
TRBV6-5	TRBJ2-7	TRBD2	CASSYSGGISYEQYF
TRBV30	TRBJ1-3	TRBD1	CAWSIQGAGNTIYF
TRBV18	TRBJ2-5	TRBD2	CASSSTSGGGGETQYF
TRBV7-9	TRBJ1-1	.	CASSPVEGITEAFF
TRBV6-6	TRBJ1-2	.	CASSADLGYTF
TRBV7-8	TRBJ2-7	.	CASSLGGSVYGQYF
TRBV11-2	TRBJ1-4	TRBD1	CASSSGDRGFNEKLFF
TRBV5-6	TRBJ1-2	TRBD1	CASSLDTGGKYGYTF
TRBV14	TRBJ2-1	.	CASSQARGVEFF
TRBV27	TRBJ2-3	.	CASRLGSLVRDTQYF
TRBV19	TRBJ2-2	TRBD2	CASSIYSGGSTGELFF
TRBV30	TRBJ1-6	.	CAWYTSPLHF
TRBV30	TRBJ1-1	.	CAWSVGQNTEAFF
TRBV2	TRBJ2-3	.	CAIPGPRTDTQYF
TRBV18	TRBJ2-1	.	CASSPPRTAYNEQFF
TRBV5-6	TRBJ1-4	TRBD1	CASSYTKTGGSTNEKLFF
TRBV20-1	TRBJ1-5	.	CSATGNQPQHF
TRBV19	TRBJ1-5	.	CASSIWVVQPQHF
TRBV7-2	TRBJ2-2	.	CASSVRRGTGELFF
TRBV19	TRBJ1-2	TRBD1	CASSIGTGGGYTF
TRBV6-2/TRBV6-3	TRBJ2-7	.	CASSYGVVEQYF
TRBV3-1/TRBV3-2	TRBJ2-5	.	CASSQVGGRETQYF
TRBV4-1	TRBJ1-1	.	CASSQEVRGNPNTEAFF
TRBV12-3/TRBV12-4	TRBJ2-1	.	CASSPGGSEQFF
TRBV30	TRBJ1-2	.	CAWRDGLGYGYTF
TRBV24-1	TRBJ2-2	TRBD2	CATSDLLAGAGELFF
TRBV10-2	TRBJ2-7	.	CASSEWPPKRYEQYF
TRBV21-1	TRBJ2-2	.	CASLGSEEGQGAGELFF
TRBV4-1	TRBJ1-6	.	CASSQGLRNSPLHF
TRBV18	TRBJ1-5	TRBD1	CASSLGTGTSNSNQPQHF
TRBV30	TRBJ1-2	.	CAWSVARGQGGYTF
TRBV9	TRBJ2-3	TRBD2	CASSGRSVGLAADTQYF
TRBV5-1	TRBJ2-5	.	CASSLLTQPQETQYF
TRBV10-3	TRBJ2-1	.	CAISEWVYNEQFF
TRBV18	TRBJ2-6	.	CASSPSGANVLTF